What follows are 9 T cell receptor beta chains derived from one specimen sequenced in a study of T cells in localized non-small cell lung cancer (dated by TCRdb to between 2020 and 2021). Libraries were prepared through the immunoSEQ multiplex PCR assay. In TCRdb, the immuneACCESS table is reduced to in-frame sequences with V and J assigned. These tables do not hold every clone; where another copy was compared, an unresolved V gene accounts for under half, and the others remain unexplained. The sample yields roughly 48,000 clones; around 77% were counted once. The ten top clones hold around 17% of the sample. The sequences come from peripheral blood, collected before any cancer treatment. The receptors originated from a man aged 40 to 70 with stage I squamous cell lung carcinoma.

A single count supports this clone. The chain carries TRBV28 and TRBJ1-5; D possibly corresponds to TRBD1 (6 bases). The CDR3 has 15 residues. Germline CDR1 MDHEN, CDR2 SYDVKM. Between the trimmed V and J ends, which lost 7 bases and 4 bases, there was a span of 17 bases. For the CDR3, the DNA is TGTGCCAGCACCTCGCCCGGCACAGGGAATCAGCCCCAGCATTTT. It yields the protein CASTSPGTGNQPQHF. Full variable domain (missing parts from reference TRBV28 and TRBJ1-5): DVKVTQSSRYLVKRTGEKVFLECVQDMDHENMFWYRQDPGLGLRLIYFSYDVKMKEKGDIPEGYSVSREKKERFSLILESASTNQTSMYLCASTSPGTGNQPQHFGDGTRLSIL.

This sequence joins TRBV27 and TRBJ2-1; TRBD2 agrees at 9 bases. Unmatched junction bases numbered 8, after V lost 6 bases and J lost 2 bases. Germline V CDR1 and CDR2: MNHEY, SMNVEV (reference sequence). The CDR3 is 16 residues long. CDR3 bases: TGTGCCAGCAGCATTAAAGCGGGGGGCCCCTACAATGAGCAGTTCTTC. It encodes CASSIKAGGPYNEQFF.

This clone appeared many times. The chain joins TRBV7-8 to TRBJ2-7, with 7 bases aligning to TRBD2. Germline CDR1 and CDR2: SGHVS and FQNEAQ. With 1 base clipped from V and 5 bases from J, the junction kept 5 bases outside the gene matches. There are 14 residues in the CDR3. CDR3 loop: CASSLGGEGNEQYF. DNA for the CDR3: TGTGCCAGCAGCTTAGGGGGGGAGGGCAACGAGCAGTACTTC. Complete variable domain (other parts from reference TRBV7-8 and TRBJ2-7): GAGVSQSPRYKVAKRGQDVALRCDPISGHVSLFWYQQALGQGPEFLTYFQNEAQLDKSGLPSDRFFAERPEGSVSTLKIQRTQQEDSAVYLCASSLGGEGNEQYFGPGTRLTVT.

The CDR3 loop is CASSPPGSSYGYTF. As DNA, the CDR3 is TGTGCCAGCAGCCCCCCCGGGTCATCATATGGCTACACCTTC. This chain connects TRBV9 to TRBJ1-2; no clear D. This CDR3 spans 14 amino acids. Per germline, CDR1 SGDLS and CDR2 YYNGEE. The ends were cut back, 4 bases at V and 5 bases at J, with 15 bases in the middle.

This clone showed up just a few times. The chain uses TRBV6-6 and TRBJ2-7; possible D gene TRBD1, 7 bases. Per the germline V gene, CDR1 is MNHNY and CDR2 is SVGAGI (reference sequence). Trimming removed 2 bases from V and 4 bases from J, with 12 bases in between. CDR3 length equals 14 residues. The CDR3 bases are TGTGCCAGCAGTTACCTCGCAGGGGGGTACGAGCAGTACTTC. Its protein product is CASSYLAGGYEQYF.

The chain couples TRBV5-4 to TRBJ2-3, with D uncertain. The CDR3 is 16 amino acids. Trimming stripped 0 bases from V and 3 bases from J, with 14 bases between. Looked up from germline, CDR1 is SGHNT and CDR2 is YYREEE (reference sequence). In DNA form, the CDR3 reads TGTGCCAGCAGCTTGGGTACTCCCCGGACGACAGATACGCAGTATTTT. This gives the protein CASSLGTPRTTDTQYF.

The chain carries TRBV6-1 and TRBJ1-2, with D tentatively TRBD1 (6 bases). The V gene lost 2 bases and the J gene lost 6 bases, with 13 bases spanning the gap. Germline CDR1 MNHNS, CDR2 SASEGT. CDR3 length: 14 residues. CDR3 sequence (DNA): TGTGCCAGCAGTGAAACGGGGGCACGGGATGGCTACACCTTC. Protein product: CASSETGARDGYTF.

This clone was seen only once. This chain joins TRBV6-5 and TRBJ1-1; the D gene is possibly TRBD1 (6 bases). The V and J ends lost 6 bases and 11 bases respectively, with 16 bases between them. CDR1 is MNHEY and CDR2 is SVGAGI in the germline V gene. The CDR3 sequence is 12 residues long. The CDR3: CASSPDRLNAFF. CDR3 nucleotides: TGTGCCAGCAGCCCTGACAGGTTGAATGCTTTCTTT.

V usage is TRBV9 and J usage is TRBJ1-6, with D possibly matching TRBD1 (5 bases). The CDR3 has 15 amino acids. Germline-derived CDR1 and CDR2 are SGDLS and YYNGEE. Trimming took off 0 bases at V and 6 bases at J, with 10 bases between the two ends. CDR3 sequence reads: CASSVVGDPNSPLHF. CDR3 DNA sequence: TGTGCCAGCAGCGTAGTTGGGGACCCTAATTCACCCCTCCACTTT.